This section outlines one T cell receptor (beta chain) sequence together with its context. Its antigen is as yet unknown. Some clones are missing from TCRdb's copy, which holds only in-frame ones; the method was immunoSEQ multiplex PCR. The data contain roughly 140,000 clones, 88% of them singletons. This CDR3 is 15 amino acids long. Germline loops: CDR1 SGHRS, CDR2 YFSETQ. Trimming at V came to 5 bases and at J to 4 bases, leaving 10 bases not matched to a gene. The sample originates from a study of T cell responses to AZD1222 COVID-19 vaccine. Study-level findings and limits: Clonal diversity was possibly underestimated; the donors were predominantly white British and more often female.

The clonotype comes from an adult who received the AZD1222 COVID-19 vaccine. This sequence joins TRBV5-1 and TRBJ2-5; 8 positions agree with TRBD1. The sequences come from peripheral blood, collected 28 days after the second AZD1222 dose. The CDR3 nucleotides read TGCGCCAGCAGGGCGGCTGGACAGGGCGGAGAGACCCAGTACTTC. It specifies CASRAAGQGGETQYF.